This T cell receptor (beta chain) was found in a study of beta chain features in type 1 diabetes. Across the study: What patients shared with healthy donors was a similar profile of age, gender and cell yields. Over all samples combined, about 99,000,000 sorted cells were examined.

Germline V gene lookup returns CDR1 SGDLS and CDR2 YYNGEE. V dropped 0 bases and J dropped 3 bases, with 10 bases sitting between them. The CDR3 extends over 15 amino acids. As regards this clone: Its target is not known.

Whole-study findings and limits: TCRB CDR3s from Type 1 diabetes patients were moderately but significantly shorter in all four CD4+ subsets.

Reverse transcription of all isolated RNA meant that expressed TCRB transcripts were sequenced. The assay was immunoSEQ multiplex PCR, and TCRdb's table has in-frame clones only and misses some. This table has about 900,000 clones, about 17% appearing once. The sequence derives from a woman between 18 and 29 years old in good health. Sequencing input: naive CD4+ T cells from blood. The rearrangement links TRBV9 to TRBJ1-3, with D maybe TRBD1 (5 bases). The CDR3 DNA is TGTGCCAGCAGCGTAGGGGGCAGGGTTGGAAACACCATATATTTT. Residues: CASSVGGRVGNTIYF. Using reference TRBV9 and TRBJ1-3 for the parts outside the CDR3, the full variable domain is DSGVTQTPKHLITATGQRVTLRCSPRSGDLSVYWYQQSLDQGLQFLIQYYNGEERAKGNILERFSAQQFPDLHSELNLSSLELGDSALYFCASSVGGRVGNTIYFGEGSWLTVV.